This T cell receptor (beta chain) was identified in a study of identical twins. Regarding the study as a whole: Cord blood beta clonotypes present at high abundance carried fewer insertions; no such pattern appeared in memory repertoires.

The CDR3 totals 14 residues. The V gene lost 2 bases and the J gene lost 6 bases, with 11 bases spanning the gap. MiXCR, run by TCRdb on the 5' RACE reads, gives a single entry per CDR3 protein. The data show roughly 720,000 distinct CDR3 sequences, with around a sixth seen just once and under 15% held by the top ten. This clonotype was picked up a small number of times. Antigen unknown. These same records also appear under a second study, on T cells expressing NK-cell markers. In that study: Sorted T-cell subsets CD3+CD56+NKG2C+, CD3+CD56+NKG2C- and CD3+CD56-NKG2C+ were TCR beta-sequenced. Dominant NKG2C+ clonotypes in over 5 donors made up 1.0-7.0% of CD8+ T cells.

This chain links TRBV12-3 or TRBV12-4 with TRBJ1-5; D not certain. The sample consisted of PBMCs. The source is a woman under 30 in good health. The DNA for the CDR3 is TGTGCCAGCAGTTTATTTGGGTGGGGTCAGCCCCAGCATTTT. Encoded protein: CASSLFGWGQPQHF.